The 23 T cell receptor beta chains below come from one sample, sequenced in a study of T cells in Graves' hyperthyroidism and ophthalmopathy. The CDR3 regions of TCR beta were amplified from RNA transcripts. The study used the HTBI primer set for a first-round RT-PCR of the TCR CDR3. TCRdb ran MiXCR on the multiplex PCR reads and lists one entry per CDR3 protein. Of hundreds of thousands of distinct CDR3 sequences listed, roughly 14% are singletons. Sequencing was performed on blood. These receptor sequences come from a woman in her thirties or forties with Graves' ophthalmopathy.

There are many counts of this clonotype. This chain connects TRBV6-1 to TRBJ1-1, with D tentatively TRBD1 (5 bases). Per the germline V gene, CDR1 is MNHNS and CDR2 is SASEGT. V dropped 7 bases and J dropped 5 bases, with 11 bases sitting between them. CDR3 length equals 12 residues. The DNA for the CDR3 is TGTGCCAGCACGGGGGTTTGGACTGAAGCTTTCTTT. It translates to CASTGVWTEAFF.

In this sample, this clonotype turned up many times. The V call is TRBV7-8, the J call TRBJ1-5, with TRBD1 identical over 7 bases. The CDR3 spans 16 residues. J was trimmed by 7 bases and V by 1 base; bases with no gene match: 10. The germline V gene has CDR1 SGHVS and CDR2 FQNEAQ. The CDR3 bases are TGTGCCAGCAGCTTAGTTGGCCCAGGGGGAGGGCAGCCCCAGCATTTT. Translated, it gives CASSLVGPGGGQPQHF.

This clonotype was counted at least ten times. The chain joins TRBV28 to TRBJ2-2, with TRBD2 matching over 12 bases. This CDR3 comprises 14 residues. CDR1 and CDR2 (germline): MDHEN, SYDVKM. The J segment lost 6 bases and the V segment lost 6 bases, leaving 2 bases of the junction unmatched. This CDR3 reads CASRTSGSPGELFF. In DNA, the CDR3 is TGTGCCAGCAGGACTAGCGGGAGCCCCGGGGAGCTGTTTTTT.

This clonotype has a count of ten or more. The chain employs TRBV30 and TRBJ1-6; 7 nucleotides line up with TRBD1. The V gene end was trimmed by 2 bases and the J gene end by 10 bases; junction bases not matched to a gene: 8. Germline assignment: CDR1 GTSNPN and CDR2 SVGIG (reference sequence). CDR3 length: 14 amino acids. This CDR3 is CAWSLGGAGSPLHF. The CDR3 coding sequence is TGTGCCTGGAGTCTAGGGGGCGCGGGATCACCCCTCCACTTT.

At least ten counts were recorded for this clonotype. The V gene is TRBV19, the J gene TRBJ2-6; unclear D gene. Germline V gene lookup returns CDR1 LNHDA and CDR2 SQIVND (reference sequence). The CDR3 extends over 15 amino acids. Trimming left V 4 bases short and J 2 bases short, with 9 bases between. The CDR3 region is CASSTVPTGANVLTF. CDR3 DNA sequence: TGTGCCAGTAGTACAGTCCCGACTGGGGCCAACGTCCTGACTTTC. The variable domain in full, with the rest retrieved from reference TRBV19 and TRBJ2-6, is DGGITQSPKYLFRKEGQNVTLSCEQNLNHDAMYWYRQDPGQGLRLIYYSQIVNDFQKGDIAEGYSVSREKKESFPLTVTSAQKNPTAFYLCASSTVPTGANVLTFGAGSRLTVL.

The V gene is TRBV18, the J gene TRBJ2-7; tentatively, D is TRBD2 (7 bases). The CDR3 is 15 amino acids. The V end lost 5 bases, the J end lost 4 bases, and 18 bases lay between the germline ends. CDR1 and CDR2 (germline): KGHSH, LQKENI. CDR3 amino acids: CASSLTAGQGYEQYF. The CDR3 region has the DNA TGTGCCAGCTCATTAACAGCGGGACAAGGATACGAGCAGTACTTC.

J is TRBJ1-1 and V is TRBV5-4; 8 nucleotides match TRBD1. Looked up from germline, CDR1 is SGHNT and CDR2 is YYREEE (reference sequence). J was trimmed by 8 bases and V by 0 bases; bases with no gene match: 3. This CDR3 spans 13 amino acids. The CDR3 loop is CASSLDHRGEAFF. The CDR3 DNA follows: TGTGCCAGCAGCTTGGATCACAGGGGGGAAGCTTTCTTT.

The chain employs TRBV11-2 and TRBJ1-1; D may be TRBD1 (6 bases). This CDR3 region has 14 residues. Germline V CDR1 and CDR2: SGHAT, FQNNGV. Trimming took off 5 bases at V and 7 bases at J, with 17 bases between the two ends. The CDR3 DNA sequence: TGTGCCAGCAGCCCCTCGGGGGGGGCCAATGAAGCTTTCTTT. Its translation: CASSPSGGANEAFF.

Many counts were recorded for this clonotype. The V gene is TRBV7-9, the J gene TRBJ2-5; D tentatively reads TRBD1 or TRBD2 (5 bases each). The CDR3 is 14 amino acids. The V end lost 6 bases, the J end lost 3 bases, and 14 bases lay between the germline ends. Germline loops: CDR1 SEHNR, CDR2 FQNEAQ (reference sequence). The CDR3 bases are TGTGCCAGCAGTGGGTGGGACGGGGAAGAGACCCAGTACTTC. Translating gives CASSGWDGEETQYF. Combining the CDR3 with reference TRBV7-9 and TRBJ2-5 gives the whole variable domain DTGVSQNPRHKITKRGQNVTFRCDPISEHNRLYWYRQTLGQGPEFLTYFQNEAQLEKSRLLSDRFSAERPKGSFSTLEIQRTEQGDSAMYLCASSGWDGEETQYFGPGTRLLVL.

This sequence joins TRBV24-1 and TRBJ2-2; no definite D call. Germline V CDR1 and CDR2: KGHDR, SFDVKD. V was clipped by 9 bases and J by 3 bases, with 10 bases between them. CDR3 length equals 13 residues. CDR3 region: CATSDLYTGELFF. The CDR3 nucleotides read TGTGCCACCTCTGACTTATACACCGGGGAGCTGTTTTTT.

This clonotype was counted ten times or more. The V gene is TRBV29-1, the J gene TRBJ2-7, with 10 bases identical to TRBD1. The CDR3 sequence is 13 residues long. The V gene's germline CDR1 is SQVTM and CDR2 ANQGSEA. V lost 6 bases to trimming and J lost 4 bases; unmatched junction nucleotides: 6. For the CDR3, the DNA is TGCAGCGTGCGGGGACAGGGGTCGTACGAGCAGTACTTC. Encoded protein: CSVRGQGSYEQYF.

J is TRBJ2-7 and V is TRBV7-2; maybe TRBD2 (5 bases). The length of the CDR3 is 13 residues. The germline CDR1 and CDR2 sequences are SGHTA and FQGNSA. Trimming removed 2 bases from V and 2 bases from J, with 7 bases in between. CDR3 sequence reads: CASSLNSAYEQYF. CDR3 coding DNA: TGTGCCAGCAGCTTAAATAGCGCCTACGAGCAGTACTTC.

Remarks on this clonotype: With a much larger clone just one base away, this may be a read error. The chain employs TRBV2 and TRBJ2-2; 15 positions match TRBD2. Germline V CDR1 and CDR2: SNHLY, FYNNEI. The CDR3 contains 17 residues. This chain's CDR3 is CAISEGLAGGPTGELFF. CDR3 coding DNA: TGTGCCATCAGTGAAGGACTAGCGGGAGGGCCAACCGGGGAGCTGTTTTTT.

The genes are TRBV5-6 and TRBJ2-2; D perhaps matches TRBD1 (6 bases). This CDR3 spans 15 amino acids. Per germline, CDR1 SGHDT and CDR2 YYEEEE. V lost 0 bases to trimming and J lost 9 bases, with 15 bases between them. CDR3 sequence (DNA): TGTGCCAGCAGCTTGGGAGGGGGAACGCTCAGGGAGCTGTTTTTT. It is translated as CASSLGGGTLRELFF.

This clonotype was seen at least ten times. The rearrangement joins TRBV28 to TRBJ1-5; 9 bases are shared with TRBD1. V lost 7 bases and J lost 4; bases outside the gene matches: 14. Looked up from germline, CDR1 is MDHEN and CDR2 is SYDVKM. The length of the CDR3 is 17 residues. The chain's CDR3 is CASKPIKQGAGNQPQHF. The DNA for the CDR3 is TGTGCCAGCAAGCCCATAAAACAGGGGGCAGGTAATCAGCCCCAGCATTTT.

This clonotype was recorded many times. This sequence joins TRBV5-8 and TRBJ2-2, with TRBD1 matching 8 bases. V dropped 4 bases and J dropped 13; count of bases not matched to a gene: 15. The CDR3 sequence is 15 residues long. CDR1 is SGHTS, CDR2 YDEGEE, per germline. CDR3 sequence: CASSGTRDRLMGLFF. The CDR3 DNA is TGTGCCAGCAGCGGCACAAGGGACAGGCTGATGGGGCTGTTTTTT. Together with reference TRBV5-8 and TRBJ2-2, the CDR3 gives the full variable domain: EAGVTQSPTHLIKTRGQQATLRCSPISGHTSVYWYQQALGLGLQFLLWYDEGEERNRGNFPPRFSGRQFPNYSSELNVNALELEDSALYLCASSGTRDRLMGLFFGEGSRLTVL.

This clonotype was counted many times. The chain has TRBV20-1 and TRBJ1-2; 8 bases align to TRBD1. J gave up 7 bases and V 5 bases, and 12 bases lay outside the gene matches. The CDR3 consists of 14 residues. Germline V gene lookup returns CDR1 DFQATT and CDR2 SNEGSKA (reference sequence). CDR3 protein: CSAQDLDRVGGYTF. In DNA, the CDR3 is TGCAGTGCTCAAGACTTGGACAGGGTGGGTGGCTACACCTTC.

Written as DNA, the CDR3 is TGCGCCAGCAGCTTGAACCCGAGCGGGAGGGGCTACGAGCAGTACTTC. This codes for CASSLNPSGRGYEQYF. The chain is built from TRBV4-1 and TRBJ2-7; 10 bases fit TRBD2. This CDR3 comprises 16 residues. Germline values: CDR1 MGHRA, CDR2 YSYEKL. The V gene end was trimmed by 5 bases and the J gene end by 3 bases; junction bases not matched to a gene: 10.

Ten or more counts support this clonotype. The chain carries TRBV27 and TRBJ1-2; D may be TRBD1 (6 bases). The V end was cut by 2 bases, the J end by 8 bases, with 9 bases between. Germline CDR1 reads MNHEY; CDR2 reads SMNVEV (reference sequence). CDR3 length equals 12 residues. Written as DNA, the CDR3 is TGTGCCAGCAGTTTAAAGGGGGTCGGCTACACCTTC. As protein: CASSLKGVGYTF.

This clonotype was seen a handful of times. The genes are TRBV7-9 and TRBJ2-4, with 9 bases identical to TRBD1. The CDR3 length is 15 residues. V was clipped by 5 bases and J by 9 bases; unmatched bases: 11. From germline, CDR1 is SEHNR and CDR2 FQNEAQ (reference sequence). The CDR3 sequence: CASSPGDRERSIQYF. The CDR3 nucleotides read TGTGCCAGCAGCCCCGGGGACAGGGAAAGAAGCATTCAGTACTTC.

This clonotype has ten or more counts. The chain is built from TRBV29-1 and TRBJ1-2; D call uncertain. This CDR3 spans 13 amino acids. Trimming shortened V by 0 bases and J by 8 bases, and 13 bases separated the two germline ends. The V gene's germline CDR1 is SQVTM and CDR2 ANQGSEA. This CDR3 reads CSVEERSPWGYTF. In DNA form, the CDR3 reads TGCAGCGTTGAAGAGCGGTCACCGTGGGGCTACACCTTC.

This clonotype was recorded at least ten times. The rearrangement uses TRBV27 and TRBJ2-2, with 14 bases that match TRBD2. The CDR3 has 19 amino acids. In germline, CDR1 is MNHEY, CDR2 SMNVEV (reference sequence). Unmatched junction bases numbered 7, after V lost 3 bases and J lost 1 base. In DNA, the CDR3 is TGTGCCAGCAGTTTGGGACTAGCGGGAGTTGTGGGGAACACCGGGGAGCTGTTTTTT. Amino acids: CASSLGLAGVVGNTGELFF.

This chain joins TRBV3-1 and TRBJ1-5, with D unresolved. The germline V and J ends were trimmed by 1 base and 4 bases, with 11 bases remaining between them. Germline V gene lookup returns CDR1 LGHDT and CDR2 YNNKEL (reference sequence). The CDR3 runs 15 residues. The CDR3 sequence: CASSQASGLNQPQHF. CDR3 DNA sequence: TGTGCCAGCAGCCAAGCATCTGGATTGAATCAGCCCCAGCATTTT. The full variable domain, rest sourced from reference TRBV3-1 and TRBJ1-5, is DTAVSQTPKYLVTQMGNDKSIKCEQNLGHDTMYWYKQDSKKFLKIMFSYNNKELIINETVPNRFSPKSPDKAHLNLHINSLELGDSAVYFCASSQASGLNQPQHFGDGTRLSIL.